The 20 T cell receptor beta chains presented below share a single source sample, sequenced in a study of beta chain features in type 1 diabetes (dated by TCRdb to 2017 to 2018). Receptor libraries were prepared by the immunoSEQ multiplex PCR assay. The High Capacity cDNA Reverse Transcription Kit was used to reverse transcribe all of the isolated RNA, meaning that expressed TCRB transcripts were what got sequenced. TCRdb took this table from immuneACCESS and kept in-frame rearrangements with V and J called. Such tables lack part of the clones; where checked against another copy, unresolved V genes explain under half of the gap, and the rest is unexplained. Within this sample are some 330,000 clones, with 10% to 15% of them counted one time only. The ten largest clones capture 0.0095% to 0.013% of the sample. Broader findings and caveats from the paper: Type 1 diabetes patients showed a moderate but significant shortening of TCRB CDR3 length in all four CD4+ subsets.

These TCRs' antigens remain unknown. Sequenced input: naive CD4+ T cells from blood. The cell subset or site label corresponds to: true naive CD4+ T cells. These receptors all come from a woman under 30 with type 1 diabetes.

This chain links TRBV5-6 with TRBJ2-2, with 9 bases that match TRBD1. Germline loops: CDR1 SGHDT, CDR2 YYEEEE. V was clipped by 6 bases and J by 4 bases; unmatched bases: 4. The CDR3 totals 14 residues. The CDR3 sequence is CASTMTGGTGELFF. Here the CDR3 DNA reads TGTGCCAGCACCATGACAGGGGGCACCGGGGAGCTGTTTTTT.

V usage is TRBV19 and J usage is TRBJ2-1; 8 nucleotides agree with TRBD1. The CDR3 consists of 15 residues. Germline-derived CDR1 and CDR2 are LNHDA and SQIVND (reference sequence). J lost 4 bases, V lost 5 bases, and 7 bases had no gene match. CDR3 sequence: CASSGEGTGYNEQFF. The CDR3 DNA sequence: TGTGCCAGTAGTGGGGAAGGGACAGGTTACAATGAGCAGTTCTTC.

This chain's CDR3 is CASSPKDRTGELFF. As DNA, the CDR3 is TGTGCCAGCAGCCCCAAGGACAGAACCGGGGAGCTGTTTTTT. The chain couples TRBV4-2 to TRBJ2-2; D possibly corresponds to TRBD1 (6 bases). The germline CDR1 and CDR2 sequences are LGHNA and YNFKEQ. Deletions cut 4 bases from V and 5 bases from J, with 11 bases between. This CDR3 is built from 14 residues.

This clone was detected only a few times. The chain couples TRBV15 to TRBJ2-5; tentatively, D is TRBD1 (5 bases). The CDR3 contains 14 residues. Germline CDR1 is LNHNV and CDR2 is YYDKDF (reference sequence). V lost 0 bases, J lost 5 bases, and 10 bases lay in between. The CDR3 DNA follows: TGTGCCACCAGCAGAGATCAGGGAATGGAGACCCAGTACTTC. This codes for CATSRDQGMETQYF.

This clone was observed a handful of times. J is TRBJ2-7 and V is TRBV5-1, with TRBD1 matching 7 bases. Losses at the gene ends were 6 bases for V and 3 bases for J; bases not matched to a gene: 6. Per germline, CDR1 SGHRS and CDR2 YFSETQ. The CDR3 extends over 13 amino acids. As DNA, the CDR3 is TGCGCCAGCAACGGACAGGCGGGCTACGAGCAGTACTTC. Translating it yields CASNGQAGYEQYF.

This clone was detected a few times. The V gene is TRBV28, the J gene TRBJ2-7; D perhaps matches TRBD1 (6 bases). The CDR3 covers 13 residues. The germline V and J ends were trimmed by 5 bases and 2 bases, with 10 bases remaining between them. Germline V gene data show CDR1 as MDHEN and CDR2 as SYDVKM. The CDR3 is CASSPGTTYEQYF. CDR3 nucleotide sequence: TGTGCCAGCAGTCCCGGGACAACCTACGAGCAGTACTTC.

This clone was seen a handful of times. The chain is built from TRBV11-2 and TRBJ2-7; TRBD1 is a possible D gene (6 bases). CDR3 length: 15 residues. The V end lost 1 base, the J end lost 0 bases, and 10 bases lay between the germline ends. From germline, CDR1 is SGHAT and CDR2 FQNNGV. The CDR3 loop reads CASSLVVGASYEQYF. Here the CDR3 DNA reads TGTGCCAGCAGCTTAGTTGTGGGGGCCTCCTACGAGCAGTACTTC.

This clone was observed a few times. V usage is TRBV9 and J usage is TRBJ2-7; D unclear. CDR1 is SGDLS, CDR2 YYNGEE, per germline. With 3 bases removed from V and 5 bases from J, the gap between germline ends came to 9 bases. The CDR3 is made up of 12 amino acids. The CDR3 region is CASSGTTHEQYF. CDR3 in DNA: TGTGCCAGCAGCGGTACGACACACGAGCAGTACTTC.

In its sample, this clone was seen a few times. This chain connects TRBV15 to TRBJ2-7; 9 positions match TRBD1. Unmatched junction bases numbered 4, after V lost 0 bases and J lost 4 bases. The germline V gene encodes CDR1 LNHNV and CDR2 YYDKDF (reference sequence). The CDR3 covers 15 residues. The CDR3 loop reads CATSREDRGRYEQYF. The CDR3 bases are TGTGCCACCAGCAGAGAAGACAGGGGGAGGTACGAGCAGTACTTC.

This clone was seen only a few times. The chain links TRBV28 to TRBJ2-3; 7 positions match TRBD2. CDR3 length: 13 amino acids. Germline CDR1 reads MDHEN; CDR2 reads SYDVKM. Trimming at V came to 11 bases and at J to 5 bases, leaving 10 bases not matched to a gene. For the CDR3, the DNA is TGTGCCGTCCGGCGGGGGAACGAAGATACGCAGTATTTT. It yields the protein CAVRRGNEDTQYF.

This clone has only a few counts. The V gene is TRBV7-9, the J gene TRBJ1-5, with 7 bases that match TRBD1. Germline V gene lookup returns CDR1 SEHNR and CDR2 FQNEAQ (reference sequence). V dropped 5 bases and J dropped 2; count of bases not matched to a gene: 3. This CDR3 region has 14 residues. The CDR3 DNA reads TGTGCCAGCAGCCCGGGGACAGGCAATCAGCCCCAGCATTTT. It is translated as CASSPGTGNQPQHF.

Only a few counts were recorded for this clone. The genes are TRBV5-1 and TRBJ1-4, with D possibly TRBD1 on 5 matching bases. The germline V gene has CDR1 SGHRS and CDR2 YFSETQ. This CDR3 comprises 15 residues. The V end lost 0 bases, the J end lost 2 bases, and 8 bases lay between the germline ends. In DNA, the CDR3 is TGCGCCAGCAGCTTGGGGGCAGGGACTAATGAAAAACTGTTTTTT. Translated: CASSLGAGTNEKLFF.

This clone has just a few counts. The V and J genes are TRBV29-1 and TRBJ1-3; no firm D call. Trimming removed 8 bases from V and 0 bases from J, with 8 bases in between. This CDR3 spans 12 amino acids. Looked up from germline, CDR1 is SQVTM and CDR2 is ANQGSEA. DNA of the CDR3: TGCAGCTTCGAGAGCTCTGGAAACACCATATATTTT. Residues: CSFESSGNTIYF.

This clone has a single count. The chain is built from TRBV30 and TRBJ2-2; 12 bases align to TRBD2. This CDR3 has 16 amino acids. CDR1 and CDR2 (germline): GTSNPN, SVGIG (reference sequence). The J segment lost 6 bases and the V segment lost 2 bases, leaving 7 bases of the junction unmatched. For the CDR3, the DNA is TGTGCCTGGAGTCCACTAGCGGGAGGCTTGGCCGGGGAGCTGTTTTTT. This sequence encodes CAWSPLAGGLAGELFF.

CDR3 bases: TGTGCCAGCAGCGGGGGGACAGGAAAGGCCCTCCACTTT. Its protein is CASSGGTGKALHF. This chain connects TRBV5-4 to TRBJ1-6; TRBD1 matches 8 bases. CDR1 and CDR2 (germline): SGHNT, YYREEE (reference sequence). The CDR3 runs to 13 residues. J was trimmed by 14 bases and V by 4 bases; bases with no gene match: 8. The full variable domain, with the rest looked up from reference TRBV5-4 and TRBJ1-6, is ETGVTQSPTHLIKTRGQQVTLRCSSQSGHNTVSWYQQALGQGPQFIFQYYREEENGRGNFPPRFSGLQFPNYSSELNVNALELDDSALYLCASSGGTGKALHFGNGTRLTVT.

V usage is TRBV7-2 and J usage is TRBJ1-2; D is unresolved. The CDR3 covers 14 residues. With 3 bases removed from V and 8 bases from J, the gap between germline ends came to 16 bases. From germline, CDR1 is SGHTA and CDR2 FQGNSA. CDR3 sequence (DNA): TGTGCCAGCAGCTTCCAGAGTACCACGGGGGGCTACACCTTC. This gives the protein CASSFQSTTGGYTF. Based on the CDR3 plus reference TRBV7-2 and TRBJ1-2, the full variable domain is GAGVSQSPSNKVTEKGKDVELRCDPISGHTALYWYRQSLGQGLEFLIYFQGNSAPDKSGLPSDRFSAERTGGSVSTLTIQRTQQEDSAVYLCASSFQSTTGGYTFGSGTRLTVV.

This clone was counted only a few times. The CDR3 DNA reads TGTGCCAGCTCACAAGAAGACGGGAGCTCCTACGAGCAGTACTTC. This sequence encodes CASSQEDGSSYEQYF. The chain carries TRBV18 and TRBJ2-7; tentatively, D is TRBD2 (6 bases). The CDR3 is 15 amino acids. The germline CDR1 and CDR2 sequences are KGHSH and LQKENI. V lost 4 bases and J 0 bases, leaving 13 bases between the germline ends.

The rearrangement joins TRBV19 to TRBJ2-7, with 8 bases lining up with TRBD1. The germline V gene has CDR1 LNHDA and CDR2 SQIVND (reference sequence). J was trimmed by 4 bases and V by 6 bases; bases with no gene match: 5. This CDR3 has 13 residues. The DNA of the CDR3 is TGTGCCAGTAGCGAACAGGGGGTGTACGAGCAGTACTTC. Residues: CASSEQGVYEQYF.

This clone was seen a few times. The chain links TRBV29-1 to TRBJ1-2, with D unclear. CDR3 length: 14 amino acids. V was shortened by 5 bases and J by 3 bases, with 16 bases between the two germline ends. Germline V CDR1 and CDR2: SQVTM, ANQGSEA. In DNA, the CDR3 is TGCAGCGTTCATGGTCGGGGAACGGACTATGGCTACACCTTC. Protein product: CSVHGRGTDYGYTF.

The gene calls are TRBV7-2 and TRBJ2-1, with a tentative D call TRBD2 (5 bases). Germline lookup yields CDR1 SGHTA and CDR2 FQGNSA. V was pared by 1 base and J by 8 bases, with 9 bases between. This CDR3 region has 13 residues. Here the CDR3 reads CASSLVLADEQFF. CDR3 sequence (DNA): TGTGCCAGCAGCTTAGTCCTAGCCGATGAGCAGTTCTTC.